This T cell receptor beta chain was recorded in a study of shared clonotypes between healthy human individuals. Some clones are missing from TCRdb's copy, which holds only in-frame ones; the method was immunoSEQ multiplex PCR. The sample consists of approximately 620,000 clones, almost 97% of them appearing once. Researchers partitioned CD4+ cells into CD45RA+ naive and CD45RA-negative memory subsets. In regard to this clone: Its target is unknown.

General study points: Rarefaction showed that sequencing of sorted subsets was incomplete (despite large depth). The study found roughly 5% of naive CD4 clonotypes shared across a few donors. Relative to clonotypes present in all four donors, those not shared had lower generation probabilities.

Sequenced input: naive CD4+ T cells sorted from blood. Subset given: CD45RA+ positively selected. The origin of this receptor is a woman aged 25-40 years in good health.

CDR3 loop: CATSRDRAVPVSPLHF. CDR3 bases: TGTGCCACCAGCAGAGATCGCGCAGTGCCGGTTTCACCCCTCCACTTT. The rearrangement uses TRBV15 and TRBJ1-6; D is unclear. Germline CDR1 reads LNHNV; CDR2 reads YYDKDF (reference sequence). V was pared by 0 bases and J by 9 bases, with 15 bases between. The CDR3 is 16 amino acids.